This TCR beta chain was sequenced in a study of early T cells in non-severe SARS-CoV-2 infection. Study summary: Unsorted whole-blood RNA was sequenced in bulk, leaving chains unpaired.

Unique molecular identifiers tagged individual cDNA molecules. TCRdb recomputed calls from the 5' RACE reads with MiXCR, one row per CDR3 protein. The sample holds approximately 81,000 distinct CDR3 sequences, over 12% seen once. Germline V lookup: CDR1 SGHAT, CDR2 FQNNGV. This CDR3 is 14 amino acids long. V was shortened by 5 bases and J by 4 bases, with 12 bases between the two germline ends. Whole-study findings and limits: VDJdb matching, biased toward anti-spike CD8 responses, missed private and CD4 specificities.

This clonotype was observed at least ten times. What it binds is not known. Sequenced input: whole blood. The chain employs TRBV11-2 and TRBJ2-4; D possibly matches TRBD1 or TRBD2 (5 bases each). The clonotype originates from an adult who was a healthcare worker with PCR-confirmed SARS-CoV-2 infection or an uninfected control (not recorded which). Here the CDR3 DNA reads TGTGCCAGCAGCCTTCGGGACCCAAAAAACATTCAGTACTTC. Translating gives CASSLRDPKNIQYF.